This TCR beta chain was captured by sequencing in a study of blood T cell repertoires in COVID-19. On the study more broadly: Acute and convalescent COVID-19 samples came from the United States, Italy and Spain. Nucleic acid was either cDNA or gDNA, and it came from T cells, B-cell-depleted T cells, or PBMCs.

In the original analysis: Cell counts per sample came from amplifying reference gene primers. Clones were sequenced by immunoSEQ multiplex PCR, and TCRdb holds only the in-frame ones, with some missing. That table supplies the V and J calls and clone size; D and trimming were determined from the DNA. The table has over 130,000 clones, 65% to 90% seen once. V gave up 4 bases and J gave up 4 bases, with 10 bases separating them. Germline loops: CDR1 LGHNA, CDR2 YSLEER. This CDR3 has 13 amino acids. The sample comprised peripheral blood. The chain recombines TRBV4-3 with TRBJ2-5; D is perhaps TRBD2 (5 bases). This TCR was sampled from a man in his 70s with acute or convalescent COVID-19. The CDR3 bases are TGCGCCAGCAGCCCAGGACTCAGAGAGACCCAGTACTTC. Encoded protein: CASSPGLRETQYF.